These 28 T cell receptor beta chains were all obtained from the same sample, sequenced in a study of PD-1 blockade in classical Hodgkin lymphoma. Time point: newly diagnosed, previously untreated cHL patient sample. Using magnetic negative selection, the CD4+ T cells were separated out of thawed PBMCs. Libraries were prepared by immunoSEQ multiplex PCR; TCRdb keeps only in-frame clonotypes and omits some of them. The sample includes about 23,000 clones, 80% to 90% seen only once; the top ten take around 0.25%. Sequences were obtained from CD4+ T cells from blood. These receptor sequences come from a human donor with classical Hodgkin lymphoma.

The chain carries TRBV10-3 and TRBJ1-4; tentative D call: TRBD1 (6 bases). CDR1 is ENHRY, CDR2 SYGVKD, per germline. The ends were cut back, 8 bases at V and 0 bases at J, with 16 bases in the middle. The CDR3 is made up of 16 amino acids. In DNA, the CDR3 is TGTGCCATCTCGACAGGATGGACGGCAACTAATGAAAAACTGTTTTTT. Its protein is CAISTGWTATNEKLFF.

This clone was observed a single time. This chain connects TRBV15 to TRBJ2-7, with a weak D call TRBD2 (6 bases). The CDR3 runs to 13 residues. Trimming removed 8 bases at V and 6 bases at J, with 17 bases between. CDR1 LNHNV and CDR2 YYDKDF come from the germline V gene (reference sequence). CDR3 DNA sequence: TGTGCCACCGGGGCGGGACTCGCATTCGAGCAGTACTTC. Protein: CATGAGLAFEQYF.

The rearrangement links TRBV21-1 to TRBJ1-1; TRBD1 reflects the table's D call only, with no check against the DNA. TRBV21-1 is annotated as a pseudogene. CDR3 length equals 15 residues. The chain's CDR3 is CASSFHREMNTEAFF. CDR3 coding DNA: TGTGCCAGCAGCTTTCACAGGGAAATGAACACTGAAGCTTTCTTT.

This clone showed up just once. This rearrangement joins TRBV5-1 to TRBJ2-1; 11 positions match TRBD2. From germline, CDR1 is SGHRS and CDR2 YFSETQ. The length of the CDR3 is 17 residues. V lost 0 bases, J lost 6 bases, and 8 bases stayed unmatched. For the CDR3, the DNA is TGCGCCAGCAGCTTGGCTAGCGGGAGGTTTGGAGTCAATGAGCAGTTCTTC. Residues: CASSLASGRFGVNEQFF.

V and J are TRBV5-6 and TRBJ1-2; 7 bases fit TRBD1. V was pared by 0 bases and J by 8 bases, with 4 bases of the junction left unmatched. The CDR3 is made up of 13 amino acids. Germline V gives CDR1 SGHDT, CDR2 YYEEEE. CDR3 residues: CASSLGQGRGYTF. The CDR3 DNA reads TGTGCCAGCAGCTTGGGACAGGGACGCGGCTACACCTTC. Full variable domain (rest looked up from reference TRBV5-6 and TRBJ1-2): DAGVTQSPTHLIKTRGQQVTLRCSPKSGHDTVSWYQQALGQGPQFIFQYYEEEERQRGNFPDRFSGHQFPNYSSELNVNALLLGDSALYLCASSLGQGRGYTFGSGTRLTVV.

The rearrangement links TRBV9 to TRBJ2-3; TRBD1 is a possible D gene (6 bases). The CDR3 covers 15 residues. From germline, CDR1 is SGDLS and CDR2 YYNGEE. With 4 bases removed from V and 0 bases from J, the gap between germline ends came to 12 bases. The CDR3 sequence: CASSTGHASTDTQYF. The CDR3 DNA sequence: TGTGCCAGCAGCACGGGACACGCCAGCACAGATACGCAGTATTTT.

This clone has more than one count but fewer than ten. This chain connects TRBV11-2 to TRBJ1-1, with 8 nucleotides matching TRBD1. The junction had 7 bases not matched to a gene; V was cut back by 5 bases and J by 8 bases. CDR3 size: 13 residues. Germline V gene data show CDR1 as SGHAT and CDR2 as FQNNGV. CDR3 nucleotides: TGTGCCAGCAGCCGAACAGGGGGGACCGAAGCTTTCTTT. Translation: CASSRTGGTEAFF.

The table lists this clone with a few counts. The chain links TRBV6-6 to TRBJ1-2, with 10 bases identical to TRBD1. Trimming took 2 bases from V and 7 from J; bases not matched to a gene: 7. The CDR3 runs to 15 residues. Germline assignment: CDR1 MNHNY and CDR2 SVGAGI (reference sequence). The CDR3 DNA follows: TGTGCCAGCAGTTACCCAGGACAGGGGGGACTTGGCTACACCTTC. Its translation: CASSYPGQGGLGYTF.

The V and J genes are TRBV11-3 and TRBJ1-5, with D perhaps matching TRBD1 (6 bases). Between the trimmed V and J ends, which lost 5 bases and 0 bases, there was a span of 8 bases. The CDR3 loop spans 14 amino acids. The germline V gene encodes CDR1 SGHNT and CDR2 YENEEA. The CDR3 region has the DNA TGTGCCAGCAGCGAGGGACATAGCAATCAGCCCCAGCATTTT. Translated: CASSEGHSNQPQHF.

This clone showed up just once. The J gene is TRBJ2-7, the V gene TRBV29-1; TRBD2 matches at 8 bases. Germline V gene data show CDR1 as SQVTM and CDR2 as ANQGSEA. With 4 bases clipped from V and 4 bases from J, the junction kept 3 bases outside the gene matches. CDR3 size: 12 residues. The CDR3 DNA follows: TGCAGCGTTGTAAGCGGGAGTTACGAGCAGTACTTC. Translation gives CSVVSGSYEQYF.

The rearrangement uses TRBV5-6 and TRBJ2-3, with 7 bases identical to TRBD2. The CDR3 sequence is 12 residues long. CDR1 SGHDT and CDR2 YYEEEE come from the germline V gene. V gave up 4 bases and J gave up 11 bases; unmatched junction bases: 7. CDR3 sequence: CASSHPRGEQYF. The CDR3 DNA is TGTGCCAGCAGCCACCCACGGGGGGAGCAGTATTTT.

The chain couples TRBV7-2 to TRBJ2-3, with D unresolved. This CDR3 region has 12 residues. Germline V CDR1 and CDR2: SGHTA, FQGNSA. V was cut by 5 bases and J by 2 bases, with 5 bases left in between. The CDR3 DNA sequence: TGTGCCAGCAGCCCTCCCACAGATACGCAGTATTTT. Translation gives CASSPPTDTQYF. The full variable domain, completed using reference TRBV7-2 and TRBJ2-3, is GAGVSQSPSNKVTEKGKDVELRCDPISGHTALYWYRQSLGQGLEFLIYFQGNSAPDKSGLPSDRFSAERTGGSVSTLTIQRTQQEDSAVYLCASSPPTDTQYFGPGTRLTVL.

The chain links TRBV30 to TRBJ1-5, with TRBD1 matching over 8 bases. The V segment lost 3 bases and the J segment 0 bases; nucleotides outside the gene matches: 7. Germline V gene data show CDR1 as GTSNPN and CDR2 as SVGIG (reference sequence). This CDR3 region has 16 residues. The CDR3 region has the DNA TGTGCCTGGAGCCTGAGGACAGGGTATAGCAATCAGCCCCAGCATTTT. This sequence encodes CAWSLRTGYSNQPQHF.

V gene TRBV30 combines with J gene TRBJ1-3; perhaps TRBD1 as D (5 bases). In germline, CDR1 is GTSNPN, CDR2 SVGIG (reference sequence). This CDR3 is 17 amino acids long. Trimming took 0 bases from V and 0 from J, leaving 15 bases between them. CDR3 loop: CAWSVIGALNSGNTIYF. The CDR3, as DNA: TGTGCCTGGAGTGTAATCGGGGCCCTTAACTCTGGAAACACCATATATTTT.

V usage is TRBV15 and J usage is TRBJ1-5, with D unresolved. With 0 bases removed from V and 2 bases from J, the gap between germline ends came to 11 bases. The germline gives CDR1 LNHNV, CDR2 YYDKDF (reference sequence). The CDR3 consists of 16 residues. CDR3 loop: CATSRDPPSGNQPQHF. DNA for the CDR3: TGTGCCACCAGCAGAGATCCCCCCAGTGGCAATCAGCCCCAGCATTTT.

This rearrangement joins TRBV4-2 to TRBJ2-5; D is unresolved. Germline V gene lookup returns CDR1 LGHNA and CDR2 YNFKEQ. V was trimmed by 1 base and J by 2 bases, leaving 8 bases between them. The length of the CDR3 is 14 residues. CDR3 loop: CASSQVGPQETQYF. The CDR3 nucleotides read TGTGCCAGCAGCCAAGTGGGCCCGCAAGAGACCCAGTACTTC.

The chain combines TRBV12-5 with TRBJ2-4; unclear D gene. V dropped 1 base and J dropped 1 base, with 2 bases sitting between them. CDR1 and CDR2 (germline): LGHNT, FRNRAP. The CDR3 spans 13 residues. CDR3 amino acids: CASGLGAKNIQYF. DNA of the CDR3: TGTGCTAGTGGTTTGGGGGCCAAAAACATTCAGTACTTC.

The V gene is TRBV5-4, the J gene TRBJ2-5, with unresolved D. Germline values: CDR1 SGHNT, CDR2 YYREEE (reference sequence). CDR3 length equals 12 residues. V gave up 3 bases and J gave up 1 base, with 4 bases separating them. The CDR3 region is CASSSTQETQYF. The CDR3 DNA is TGTGCCAGCAGCTCGACCCAAGAGACCCAGTACTTC. Combining the CDR3 with reference TRBV5-4 and TRBJ2-5 gives the whole variable domain ETGVTQSPTHLIKTRGQQVTLRCSSQSGHNTVSWYQQALGQGPQFIFQYYREEENGRGNFPPRFSGLQFPNYSSELNVNALELDDSALYLCASSSTQETQYFGPGTRLLVL.

The V and J genes are TRBV25-1 and TRBJ1-2, with a possible D match to TRBD1 (6 bases). The CDR3 contains 13 residues. Germline-derived CDR1 and CDR2 are MGHDK and SYGVNS. V lost 7 bases and J lost 11, with 20 bases in between. CDR3 region: CASNPAGAGGYTF. DNA for the CDR3: TGTGCCAGCAACCCCGCAGGGGCCGGTGGTTACACCTTC.

The chain links TRBV7-2 to TRBJ2-3; either TRBD1 or TRBD2 may supply D (5 bases each). CDR1 is SGHTA and CDR2 is FQGNSA in the germline V gene. The CDR3 length is 13 residues. V dropped 3 bases and J dropped 7 bases, with 11 bases sitting between them. The CDR3 nucleotides read TGTGCCAGCAGCTTGGGACCGAACTATACGCAGTATTTT. Translated: CASSLGPNYTQYF.

The chain employs TRBV18 and TRBJ2-5; no clear D gene. From germline, CDR1 is KGHSH and CDR2 LQKENI. The CDR3 spans 12 residues. Trimming left V 6 bases short and J 5 bases short, with 10 bases between. The DNA of the CDR3 is TGTGCCAGCTCGCCCTTACTGGAGACCCAGTACTTC. This gives the protein CASSPLLETQYF.

The chain combines TRBV10-3 with TRBJ2-7; D might be TRBD1 (7 bases). Trimming shortened V by 6 bases and J by 0 bases, and 12 bases separated the two germline ends. CDR3 length: 14 amino acids. The germline CDR1 and CDR2 sequences are ENHRY and SYGVKD. CDR3 bases: TGTGCCATCAGAAGGGGGGACAGCTCCTACGAGCAGTACTTC. Its protein product is CAIRRGDSSYEQYF.

The gene calls are TRBV30 and TRBJ1-2, with TRBD1 identical over 7 bases. The CDR3 has 12 amino acids. Trimming removed 4 bases from V and 4 bases from J; junction bases left unmatched: 3. Germline lookup yields CDR1 GTSNPN and CDR2 SVGIG (reference sequence). This CDR3 is CAWTGGGYGYTF. In nucleotides, the CDR3 is TGTGCCTGGACAGGGGGTGGCTATGGCTACACCTTC.

This sequence joins TRBV7-7 and TRBJ2-5, with 10 bases lining up with TRBD2. The ends lost 5 bases at V and 9 bases at J; junction bases unmatched: 6. The CDR3 spans 13 residues. Germline loops: CDR1 SSHAT, CDR2 FNYEAQ (reference sequence). CDR3 sequence (DNA): TGTGCCAGCAGCCACTCAAGCGGGGGGGCCCAGTACTTC. Translating it yields CASSHSSGGAQYF.

The chain recombines TRBV5-1 with TRBJ2-2, with D maybe TRBD1 (6 bases). This CDR3 is 13 amino acids long. The germline CDR1 and CDR2 sequences are SGHRS and YFSETQ. The V and J ends lost 4 bases and 5 bases respectively, with 9 bases between them. The CDR3 DNA reads TGCGCCAGCAGCACCCAGGGGACCGGGGAGCTGTTTTTT. Its protein is CASSTQGTGELFF.

The table lists this clone with a count of one. The chain uses TRBV5-1 and TRBJ1-2; 8 bases fit TRBD1. CDR1 and CDR2 (germline): SGHRS, YFSETQ. V gave up 4 bases and J gave up 7 bases; unmatched junction bases: 6. The CDR3 sequence is 13 residues long. The CDR3 spells CASSGTGGSGYTF. The CDR3 nucleotides are TGCGCCAGCAGCGGAACAGGGGGTAGTGGCTACACCTTC. The full variable domain, with the rest looked up from reference TRBV5-1 and TRBJ1-2, is KAGVTQTPRYLIKTRGQQVTLSCSPISGHRSVSWYQQTPGQGLQFLFEYFSETQRNKGNFPGRFSGRQFSNSRSEMNVSTLELGDSALYLCASSGTGGSGYTFGSGTRLTVV.

This clone was seen just once. The chain links TRBV12-5 to TRBJ1-2; D ambiguous. This CDR3 contains 12 residues. Trimming took 6 bases from V and 3 from J, leaving 8 bases between them. Germline V lookup: CDR1 LGHNT, CDR2 FRNRAP. The CDR3 reads CASGLDDYGYTF. DNA of the CDR3: TGTGCTAGTGGCCTGGACGACTATGGCTACACCTTC.

DNA for the CDR3: TGCGCCAGCAGCTCCCGGACAGGGGGCACTGAAGCTTTCTTT. It translates to CASSSRTGGTEAFF. The V call is TRBV5-1, the J call TRBJ1-1; 10 bases align to TRBD1. This CDR3 comprises 14 residues. Trimming at V came to 3 bases and at J to 4 bases, leaving 3 bases not matched to a gene. Germline CDR1 is SGHRS and CDR2 is YFSETQ.